This T cell receptor (beta chain) was identified in a study of T cell responses to AZD1222 COVID-19 vaccine. Findings of the study overall: At study baseline, merely roughly 6 AZD1222 recipients were seropositive. Nearly half of spike-specific TCRs reportedly target unmutated variant regions. Females made up more of the donors, who were largely white British, and clonal diversity may have come out too low. There were repertoire samples only from the period after the peak T cell response.

As for this clone: The antigen remains unidentified.

Data came from immunoSEQ multiplex PCR; TCRdb stores just in-frame clones and leaves some out. This sample has around 79,000 clones, with about 91% found just once. This specimen consisted of peripheral blood, obtained on day 0 of AZD1222 vaccination. The TCR comes from an adult in good health.

The CDR3 DNA reads TGTGCCACCCAAGATCGAGTGGATACGCAGTATTTT. This translates into CATQDRVDTQYF. The chain joins TRBV19 to TRBJ2-3, with D hard to call. In germline, CDR1 is LNHDA, CDR2 SQIVND (reference sequence). The V and J ends lost 10 bases and 6 bases respectively, with 14 bases between them. CDR3 size: 12 residues.